Following are 9 T cell receptor beta chains from one sample sequenced in a study of CD8+ T cells in alopecia areata. TCR sequencing used cDNA made by reverse transcription of extracted RNA. The table came from immunoSEQ multiplex PCR; TCRdb's copy has only in-frame clones and leaves some out. This sample yields approximately 180,000 clones, of which about three fifths are seen a single time; 1.3% belongs to the top ten. Treatment of the sample: oral pan-JAK inhibitor, 5-10 mg twice daily. The starting material was CD4+ T cells sorted from blood, obtained around week 50, from a patient treated with tofacitinib. These receptors all stem from a human donor with alopecia areata.

The J gene is TRBJ1-2, the V gene TRBV29-1, with D possibly matching TRBD1 (5 bases). Per the germline V gene, CDR1 is SQVTM and CDR2 is ANQGSEA. The CDR3 extends over 13 amino acids. V was cut by 5 bases and J by 5 bases, with 15 bases left in between. The CDR3 is CSVTAGRGYGYTF. Here the CDR3 DNA reads TGCAGCGTTACCGCCGGACGGGGGTATGGCTACACCTTC. Drawing the rest from reference TRBV29-1 and TRBJ1-2, the complete variable domain is SAVISQKPSRDICQRGTSLTIQCQVDSQVTMMFWYRQQPGQSLTLIATANQGSEATYESGFVIDKFPISRPNLTFSTLTVSNMSPEDSSIYLCSVTAGRGYGYTFGSGTRLTVV.

The gene calls are TRBV29-1 and TRBJ1-1; the D gene is possibly TRBD1 (6 bases). CDR1 and CDR2 from the germline V gene are SQVTM and ANQGSEA. Trimming removed 7 bases at V and 0 bases at J, with 9 bases between. The CDR3 is 12 residues long. CDR3 sequence reads: CSGQEMNTEAFF. The CDR3 DNA reads as TGCAGCGGACAGGAAATGAACACTGAAGCTTTCTTT.

V and J are TRBV7-2 and TRBJ1-4; no clear D. Trimming stripped 4 bases from V and 5 bases from J, with 8 bases between. This CDR3 comprises 13 residues. CDR1 and CDR2 from the germline V gene are SGHTA and FQGNSA. The CDR3 is CASSSVANEKLFF. The CDR3 coding sequence is TGTGCCAGCAGCTCGGTTGCGAATGAAAAACTGTTTTTT.

J is TRBJ1-2 and V is TRBV6-1; perhaps TRBD1 as D (6 bases). The CDR3 loop spans 13 amino acids. Trimming shortened V by 5 bases and J by 2 bases, and 9 bases separated the two germline ends. Germline CDR1 and CDR2: MNHNS and SASEGT. In DNA, the CDR3 is TGTGCCAGCAGTCGGACAGCCAACTATGGCTACACCTTC. Translation: CASSRTANYGYTF.

The V call is TRBV6-5, the J call TRBJ1-2; 9 nucleotides match TRBD1. This CDR3 has 12 amino acids. The germline V gene encodes CDR1 MNHEY and CDR2 SVGAGI. The J segment lost 8 bases and the V segment lost 8 bases, leaving 6 bases of the junction unmatched. CDR3 bases: TGTGCCAGCTGGGACAGGGACGTCGGCTACACCTTC. Translating it yields CASWDRDVGYTF.

This clone was observed a few times. The rearrangement joins TRBV2 to TRBJ2-3; 8 bases line up with TRBD2. Germline values: CDR1 SNHLY, CDR2 FYNNEI. Trimming cost V 5 bases and J 0 bases; bases outside gene matches: 10. This CDR3 has 17 residues. The CDR3 is CASSRGPLAASTDTQYF. The CDR3 DNA reads TGTGCCAGCAGTCGCGGGCCACTAGCGGCTAGCACAGATACGCAGTATTTT.

The V call is TRBV9, the J call TRBJ1-2; D is unresolved. CDR1 and CDR2 (germline): SGDLS, YYNGEE. This CDR3 has 11 amino acids. V dropped 6 bases and J dropped 8 bases, with 11 bases sitting between them. CDR3 loop: CASTGLHGYTF. The CDR3 nucleotides are TGTGCCAGCACAGGATTGCACGGCTACACCTTC. Together with reference TRBV9 and TRBJ1-2, the CDR3 gives the full variable domain: DSGVTQTPKHLITATGQRVTLRCSPRSGDLSVYWYQQSLDQGLQFLIQYYNGEERAKGNILERFSAQQFPDLHSELNLSSLELGDSALYFCASTGLHGYTFGSGTRLTVV.

This rearrangement joins TRBV4-1 to TRBJ2-2; TRBD1 is a possible D gene (5 bases). The V gene lost 0 bases and the J gene lost 2 bases, with 10 bases spanning the gap. The CDR3 contains 16 residues. CDR1 is MGHRA, CDR2 YSYEKL, per germline. The CDR3 spells CASSQERQINTGELFF. The CDR3 coding sequence is TGCGCCAGCAGCCAAGAGCGACAGATCAACACCGGGGAGCTGTTTTTT.

The chain recombines TRBV15 with TRBJ2-2, with D perhaps matching TRBD2 (5 bases). From germline, CDR1 is LNHNV and CDR2 YYDKDF (reference sequence). Trimming removed 1 base at V and 2 bases at J, with 8 bases between. This CDR3 has 15 amino acids. The CDR3 reads CATSRVGVNTGELFF. CDR3 in DNA: TGTGCCACCAGCAGAGTCGGGGTCAACACCGGGGAGCTGTTTTTT.